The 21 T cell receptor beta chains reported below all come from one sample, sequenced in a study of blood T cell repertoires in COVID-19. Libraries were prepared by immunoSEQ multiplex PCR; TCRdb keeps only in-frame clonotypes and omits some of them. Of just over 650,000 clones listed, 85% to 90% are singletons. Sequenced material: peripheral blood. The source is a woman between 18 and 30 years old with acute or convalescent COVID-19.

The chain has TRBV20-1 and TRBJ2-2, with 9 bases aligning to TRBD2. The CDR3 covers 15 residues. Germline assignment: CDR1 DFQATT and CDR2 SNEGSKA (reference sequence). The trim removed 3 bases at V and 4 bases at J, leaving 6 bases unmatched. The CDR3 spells CSASPAGGLTGELFF. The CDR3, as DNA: TGCAGTGCTAGTCCAGCGGGGGGCCTCACCGGGGAGCTGTTTTTT.

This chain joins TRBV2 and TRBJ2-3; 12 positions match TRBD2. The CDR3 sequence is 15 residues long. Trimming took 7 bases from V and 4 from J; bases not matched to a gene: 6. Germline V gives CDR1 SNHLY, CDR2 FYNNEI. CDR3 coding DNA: TGTGCCAGCACCCAACTAGCGGGGGGTTCAGATACGCAGTATTTT. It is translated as CASTQLAGGSDTQYF.

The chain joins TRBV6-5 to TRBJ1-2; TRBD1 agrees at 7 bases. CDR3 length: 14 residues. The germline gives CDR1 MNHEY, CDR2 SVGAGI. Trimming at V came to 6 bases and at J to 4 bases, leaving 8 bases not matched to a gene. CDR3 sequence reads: CASSPPAGGYGYTF. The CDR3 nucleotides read TGTGCCAGCAGCCCCCCCGCAGGGGGCTATGGCTACACCTTC.

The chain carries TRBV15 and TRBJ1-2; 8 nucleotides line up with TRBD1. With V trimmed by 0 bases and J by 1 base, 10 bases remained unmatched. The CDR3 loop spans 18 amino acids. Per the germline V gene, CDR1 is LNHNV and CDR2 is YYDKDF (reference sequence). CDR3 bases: TGTGCCACCAGCAGAGATAATCAGGGGGCGAAGAGTAACTATGGCTACACCTTC. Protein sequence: CATSRDNQGAKSNYGYTF.

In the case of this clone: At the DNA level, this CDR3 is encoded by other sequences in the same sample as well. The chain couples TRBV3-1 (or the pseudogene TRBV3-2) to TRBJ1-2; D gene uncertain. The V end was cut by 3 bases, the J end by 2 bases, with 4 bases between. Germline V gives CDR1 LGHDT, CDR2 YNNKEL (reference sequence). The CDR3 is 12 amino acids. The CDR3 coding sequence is TGTGCCAGCAGCCAGCAGAACTATGGCTACACCTTC. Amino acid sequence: CASSQQNYGYTF.

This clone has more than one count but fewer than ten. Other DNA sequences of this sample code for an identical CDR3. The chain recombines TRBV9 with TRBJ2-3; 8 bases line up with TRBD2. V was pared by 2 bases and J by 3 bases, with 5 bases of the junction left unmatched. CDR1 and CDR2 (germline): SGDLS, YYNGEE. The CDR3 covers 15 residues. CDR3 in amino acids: CASSVRGGPTDTQYF. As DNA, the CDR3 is TGTGCCAGCAGCGTCCGGGGGGGGCCAACAGATACGCAGTATTTT.

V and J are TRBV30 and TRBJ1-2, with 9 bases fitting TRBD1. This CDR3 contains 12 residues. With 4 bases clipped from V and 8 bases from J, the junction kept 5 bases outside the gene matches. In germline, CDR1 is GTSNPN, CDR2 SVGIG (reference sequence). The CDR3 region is CAWTRDREGYTF. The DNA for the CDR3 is TGTGCCTGGACCCGGGACAGGGAAGGCTACACCTTC.

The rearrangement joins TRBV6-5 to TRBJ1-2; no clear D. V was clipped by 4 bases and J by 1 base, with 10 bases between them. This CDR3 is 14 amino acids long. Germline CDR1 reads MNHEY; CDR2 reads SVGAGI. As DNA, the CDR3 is TGTGCCAGCAGTTCCCCCACTGGTAACTATGGCTACACCTTC. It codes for CASSSPTGNYGYTF.

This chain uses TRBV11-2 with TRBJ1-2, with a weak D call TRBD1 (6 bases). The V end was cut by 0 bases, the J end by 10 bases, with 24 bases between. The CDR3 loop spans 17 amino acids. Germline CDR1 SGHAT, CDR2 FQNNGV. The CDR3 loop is CASSLDIWGGAYWDYTF. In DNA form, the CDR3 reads TGTGCCAGCAGCTTAGATATTTGGGGGGGCGCTTATTGGGACTACACCTTC.

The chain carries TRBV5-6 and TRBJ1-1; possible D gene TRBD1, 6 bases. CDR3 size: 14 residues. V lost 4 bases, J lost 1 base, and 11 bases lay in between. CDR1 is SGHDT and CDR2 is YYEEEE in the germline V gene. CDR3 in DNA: TGTGCCAGCAGCCCGTCGGACAGGAACACTGAAGCTTTCTTT. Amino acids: CASSPSDRNTEAFF.

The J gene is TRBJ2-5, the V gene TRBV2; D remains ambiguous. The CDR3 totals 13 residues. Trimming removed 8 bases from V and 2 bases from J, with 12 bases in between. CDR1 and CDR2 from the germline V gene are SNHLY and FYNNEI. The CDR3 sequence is CASPIPGQETQYF. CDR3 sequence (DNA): TGTGCCAGCCCTATCCCAGGACAAGAGACCCAGTACTTC.

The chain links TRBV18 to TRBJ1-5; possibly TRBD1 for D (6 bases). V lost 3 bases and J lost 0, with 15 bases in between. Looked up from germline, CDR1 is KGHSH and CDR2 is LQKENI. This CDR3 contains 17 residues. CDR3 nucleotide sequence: TGTGCCAGCTCACCCACCAATCTGGACAGTAGCAATCAGCCCCAGCATTTT. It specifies CASSPTNLDSSNQPQHF.

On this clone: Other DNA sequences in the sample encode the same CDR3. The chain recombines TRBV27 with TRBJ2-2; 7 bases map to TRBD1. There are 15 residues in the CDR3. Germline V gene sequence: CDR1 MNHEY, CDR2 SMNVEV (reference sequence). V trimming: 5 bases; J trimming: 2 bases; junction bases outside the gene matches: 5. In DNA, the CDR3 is TGTGCCAGCAGTCCCGGGACAGTAAACACCGGGGAGCTGTTTTTT. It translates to CASSPGTVNTGELFF.

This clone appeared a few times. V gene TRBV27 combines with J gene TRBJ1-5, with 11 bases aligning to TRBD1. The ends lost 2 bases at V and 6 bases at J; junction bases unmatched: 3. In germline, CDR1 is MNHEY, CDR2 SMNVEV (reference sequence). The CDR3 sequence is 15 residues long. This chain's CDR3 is CASSLGGTGGQPQHF. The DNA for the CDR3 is TGTGCCAGCAGTTTAGGGGGGACAGGGGGTCAGCCCCAGCATTTT.

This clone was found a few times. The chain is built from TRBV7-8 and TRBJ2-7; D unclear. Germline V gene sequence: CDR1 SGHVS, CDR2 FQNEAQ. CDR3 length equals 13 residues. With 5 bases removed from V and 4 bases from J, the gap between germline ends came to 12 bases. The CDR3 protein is CASSRAPLYEQYF. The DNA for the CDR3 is TGTGCCAGCAGCCGGGCCCCCCTTTACGAGCAGTACTTC. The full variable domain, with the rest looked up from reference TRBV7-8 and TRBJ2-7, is GAGVSQSPRYKVAKRGQDVALRCDPISGHVSLFWYQQALGQGPEFLTYFQNEAQLDKSGLPSDRFFAERPEGSVSTLKIQRTQQEDSAVYLCASSRAPLYEQYFGPGTRLTVT.

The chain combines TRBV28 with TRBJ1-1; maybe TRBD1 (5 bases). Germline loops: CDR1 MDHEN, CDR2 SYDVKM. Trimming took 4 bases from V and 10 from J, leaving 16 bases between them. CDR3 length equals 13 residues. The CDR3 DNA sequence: TGTGCCAGCAGTTCCAGGGCTTACATAGCAGCTTTCTTT. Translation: CASSSRAYIAAFF.

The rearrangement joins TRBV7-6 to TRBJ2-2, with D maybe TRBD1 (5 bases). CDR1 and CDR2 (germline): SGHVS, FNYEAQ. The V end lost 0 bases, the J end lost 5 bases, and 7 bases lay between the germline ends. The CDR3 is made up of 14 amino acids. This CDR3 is CASSLAGRTGELFF. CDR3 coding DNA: TGTGCCAGCAGCTTAGCGGGGCGGACCGGGGAGCTGTTTTTT.

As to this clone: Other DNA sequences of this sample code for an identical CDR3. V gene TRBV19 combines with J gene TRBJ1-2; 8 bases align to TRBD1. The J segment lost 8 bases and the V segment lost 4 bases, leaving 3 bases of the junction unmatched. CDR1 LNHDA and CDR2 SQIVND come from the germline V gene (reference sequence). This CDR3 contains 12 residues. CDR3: CASSTGQGGYTF. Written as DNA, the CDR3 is TGTGCCAGTAGTACCGGACAGGGAGGCTACACCTTC.

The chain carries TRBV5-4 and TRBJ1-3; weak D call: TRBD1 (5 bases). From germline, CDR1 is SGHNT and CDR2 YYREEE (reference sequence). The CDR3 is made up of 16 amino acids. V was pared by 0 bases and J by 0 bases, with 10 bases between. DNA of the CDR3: TGTGCCAGCAGCTTGGAGGCAGGGATCTCTGGAAACACCATATATTTT. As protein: CASSLEAGISGNTIYF.

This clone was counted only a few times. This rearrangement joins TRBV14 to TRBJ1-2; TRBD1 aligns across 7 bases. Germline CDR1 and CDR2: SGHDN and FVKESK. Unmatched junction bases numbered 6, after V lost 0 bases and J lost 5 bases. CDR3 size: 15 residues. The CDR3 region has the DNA TGTGCCAGCAGCCAAGACAAGGGGGCAGCATATGGCTACACCTTC. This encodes CASSQDKGAAYGYTF.

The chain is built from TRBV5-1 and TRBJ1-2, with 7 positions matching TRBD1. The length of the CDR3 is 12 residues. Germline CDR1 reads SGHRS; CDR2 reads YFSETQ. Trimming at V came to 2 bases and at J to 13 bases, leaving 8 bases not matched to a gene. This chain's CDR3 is CASSLQGPGGTF. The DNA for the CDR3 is TGCGCCAGCAGCTTACAGGGGCCTGGTGGCACCTTC.